These T cell receptor beta chains were read from a single sample in a study of cytomegalovirus exposure and HLA in healthy donors. This table comes from immunoSEQ multiplex PCR, and its TCRdb copy is limited to in-frame clones, with some not included. Found here are fewer than 150,000 clones, roughly 76% of them singletons; the top ten hold 1.2%. Specimen: PBMCs. The origin of the receptors is a female donor in good health and CMV-seronegative. CDR3s include the opening cysteine and the closing phenylalanine or tryptophan. A D gene is named only where the DNA matches it firmly. Clone size, where shown, is once, few, many, or a class for clones that have expanded.

J gene: TRBJ2-2; D gene: TRBD2; V gene: TRBV15; clone size: .; CDR3 DNA: TGTGCCACCAGCAGGGAGAGGACTAGCGGGAGTTGGGGGGAGCTGTTTTTT; CDR3 protein: CATSRERTSGSWGELFF
J gene: TRBJ1-2; D gene: TRBD1; V gene: TRBV30; clone size: .; CDR3 DNA: TGTGCTGTGGACAGGGGCGGCTACACCTTC; CDR3 protein: CAVDRGGYTF
J gene: TRBJ1-3; D gene: .; V gene: TRBV2; clone size: .; CDR3 DNA: TGTGCCAGCAGTGGGGGGGTATCAGGAAACACCATATATTTT; CDR3 protein: CASSGGVSGNTIYF
J gene: TRBJ1-1; D gene: .; V gene: TRBV5-1; clone size: once; CDR3 DNA: TGCGCCAGCAGCTTGGGGCAGGGGTACACTGAAGCTTTCTTT; CDR3 protein: CASSLGQGYTEAFF
J gene: TRBJ1-1; D gene: .; V gene: TRBV11-2; clone size: once; CDR3 DNA: TGTGCCAGCAGCCATATGCTAGAGTTGGGTATGGGGAACACTGAAGCTTTCTTT; CDR3 protein: CASSHMLELGMGNTEAFF
J gene: TRBJ1-2; D gene: .; V gene: TRBV29-1; clone size: .; CDR3 DNA: TGCAGCGTTGGGGGGGGACACCGAGATGATGGCTACACCTTC; CDR3 protein: CSVGGGHRDDGYTF
J gene: TRBJ2-3; D gene: .; V gene: TRBV25-1; clone size: .; CDR3 DNA: TGTGCCAGCAGTGAACAGGGTGGGAGGTCAGATACGCAGTATTTT; CDR3 protein: CASSEQGGRSDTQYF
J gene: TRBJ2-7; D gene: .; V gene: TRBV28; clone size: .; CDR3 DNA: TGTGCCAGCAGTCGAACTGGGGGGACGGATCTCTACGAGCAGTACTTC; CDR3 protein: CASSRTGGTDLYEQYF
J gene: TRBJ1-2; D gene: .; V gene: TRBV13; clone size: .; CDR3 DNA: TGTGCCAGCAGCCCATCGGGGACACGTTATGGCTACACCTTC; CDR3 protein: CASSPSGTRYGYTF
J gene: TRBJ1-2; D gene: .; V gene: TRBV6-1; clone size: .; CDR3 DNA: TGTGCCAGCAGTGAAAAACTATATGGCTACACCTTC; CDR3 protein: CASSEKLYGYTF
J gene: TRBJ1-1; D gene: TRBD1; V gene: TRBV6-5; clone size: few; CDR3 DNA: TGTGCCAGCAACACGGGACAGGGTATATCTTTCTTT; CDR3 protein: CASNTGQGISFF
J gene: TRBJ1-1; D gene: .; V gene: TRBV5-4; clone size: .; CDR3 DNA: TGTGCCAGCTGGGGGGGAGTGAACACTGAAGCTTTCTTT; CDR3 protein: CASWGGVNTEAFF
J gene: TRBJ2-7; D gene: TRBD1; V gene: TRBV28; clone size: .; CDR3 DNA: TGTGCCAGCAGTTCCCCTTTAACCGGGACAGGGCTCTACGAGCAGTACTTC; CDR3 protein: CASSSPLTGTGLYEQYF
J gene: TRBJ1-3; D gene: .; V gene: TRBV28; clone size: .; CDR3 DNA: TGTGCCAGCAGTTTGGCAGGGGCGAGCTCTGGAAACACCATATATTTT; CDR3 protein: CASSLAGASSGNTIYF
J gene: TRBJ2-2; D gene: .; V gene: TRBV6-1; clone size: .; CDR3 DNA: TGTGCCAGCAGTGATTCGGGGGAGCTGTTTTTT; CDR3 protein: CASSDSGELFF
J gene: TRBJ2-2; D gene: .; V gene: TRBV25-1; clone size: .; CDR3 DNA: TGTGCCAGCAGTGAATGGCGGGGGCGCGACACCGGGGAGCTGTTTTTT; CDR3 protein: CASSEWRGRDTGELFF
J gene: TRBJ2-3; D gene: TRBD1; V gene: TRBV10-3; clone size: .; CDR3 DNA: TGTGCCATCAGCACGGGACAGGGTCGCGCAGATACGCAGTATTTT; CDR3 protein: CAISTGQGRADTQYF
J gene: TRBJ1-4; D gene: .; V gene: TRBV5-6; clone size: .; CDR3 DNA: TGTGCCAGCCAGGGGATCCTTAATGAAAAACTGTTTTTT; CDR3 protein: CASQGILNEKLFF
J gene: TRBJ2-7; D gene: .; V gene: TRBV29-1; clone size: .; CDR3 DNA: TGCAGCGTTGTCGGTGGCGAGCAGTACTTC; CDR3 protein: CSVVGGEQYF
J gene: TRBJ1-1; D gene: TRBD1; V gene: TRBV28; clone size: .; CDR3 DNA: TGTGCCAGCAGTTTACGACAGGGGAGGACTGAAGCTTTCTTT; CDR3 protein: CASSLRQGRTEAFF
J gene: TRBJ2-7; D gene: .; V gene: TRBV18; clone size: .; CDR3 DNA: TGTGCCAGCTCACAGATCAGGCTGGGACTCCGGAGCGAGCAGTACTTC; CDR3 protein: CASSQIRLGLRSEQYF
J gene: TRBJ1-2; D gene: TRBD1; V gene: TRBV2; clone size: .; CDR3 DNA: TGTGCCAGCAGTGATCAGGGGACAGGGGGCGCGAATGGCTACACCTTC; CDR3 protein: CASSDQGTGGANGYTF
J gene: TRBJ1-1; D gene: .; V gene: TRBV6-5; clone size: .; CDR3 DNA: TGTGCCAGCAGTTACGGAGGGGCCACTGAAGCTTTCTTT; CDR3 protein: CASSYGGATEAFF
J gene: TRBJ2-3; D gene: TRBD2; V gene: TRBV9; clone size: .; CDR3 DNA: TGTGCCAGCAGGGGGGGGACGGGAGATACGCAGTATTTT; CDR3 protein: CASRGGTGDTQYF
J gene: TRBJ2-7; D gene: .; V gene: TRBV2; clone size: .; CDR3 DNA: TGTGCCAGCGGCTCGGAGGCCCTGACCTACGAGCAGTACTTC; CDR3 protein: CASGSEALTYEQYF
J gene: TRBJ2-1; D gene: .; V gene: TRBV28; clone size: .; CDR3 DNA: TGTGCCAGCAGGCAGGTGGGCAATGAGCAGTTCTTC; CDR3 protein: CASRQVGNEQFF
J gene: TRBJ2-5; D gene: .; V gene: TRBV6-5; clone size: .; CDR3 DNA: TGTGCCAGCAGTTCCCTAGTAGCGGAACACCAAGAGACCCAGTACTTC; CDR3 protein: CASSSLVAEHQETQYF
J gene: TRBJ1-4; D gene: .; V gene: TRBV30; clone size: .; CDR3 DNA: TGTGCCTGGAGTCCCCGGCGGCGAACTAATGAAAAACTGTTTTTT; CDR3 protein: CAWSPRRRTNEKLFF
J gene: TRBJ1-5; D gene: TRBD1; V gene: TRBV9; clone size: .; CDR3 DNA: TGTGCCAGCAGCGTTACAGGGGAGAGACAGCCCCAGCATTTT; CDR3 protein: CASSVTGERQPQHF
J gene: TRBJ1-1; D gene: .; V gene: TRBV6-5; clone size: .; CDR3 DNA: TGTGCCAGCAGTTACGGCAAGGAAGCTTTCTTT; CDR3 protein: CASSYGKEAFF
J gene: TRBJ2-3; D gene: TRBD1; V gene: TRBV5-4; clone size: .; CDR3 DNA: TGTGCCAGCAGCTTGTCAGGGGGAACAGATACGCAGTATTTT; CDR3 protein: CASSLSGGTDTQYF
J gene: TRBJ2-6; D gene: TRBD1; V gene: TRBV19; clone size: .; CDR3 DNA: TGTGCCAGTAGTATAGTGACAGGGGTCGACAACGTCCTGACTTTC; CDR3 protein: CASSIVTGVDNVLTF
J gene: TRBJ2-7; D gene: TRBD1; V gene: TRBV9; clone size: .; CDR3 DNA: TGTGCCAGCAGCGTCCAGACAGGGGGCCCCTACGAGCAGTACTTC; CDR3 protein: CASSVQTGGPYEQYF
J gene: TRBJ2-7; D gene: .; V gene: TRBV6-5; clone size: .; CDR3 DNA: TGTGCCAGCAGTTGGAAACCTAGCGCCTACGAGCAGTACTTC; CDR3 protein: CASSWKPSAYEQYF
J gene: TRBJ2-1; D gene: TRBD2; V gene: TRBV11-2; clone size: .; CDR3 DNA: TGTGCCAGCAGCATGGGACTAGCGGGAGGTATAGGTGAGCAGTTCTTC; CDR3 protein: CASSMGLAGGIGEQFF
J gene: TRBJ1-2; D gene: TRBD1; V gene: TRBV5-6; clone size: .; CDR3 DNA: TGTGCCAGCAGCACCGGGACAGCCTATGGCTACACCTTC; CDR3 protein: CASSTGTAYGYTF
J gene: TRBJ1-1; D gene: .; V gene: TRBV19; clone size: few; CDR3 DNA: TGTGCCAGTACCAGGGAATGGAAAGCTTTCTTT; CDR3 protein: CASTREWKAFF
J gene: TRBJ1-5; D gene: .; V gene: TRBV23-1; clone size: .; CDR3 DNA: TGCGCCAGCAGTCAATCGGGCCAGCCCCAGCATTTT; CDR3 protein: CASSQSGQPQHF
J gene: TRBJ1-5; D gene: .; V gene: TRBV10-3; clone size: .; CDR3 DNA: TGTGCCACAAGTTCCAGGGAAGGGCAGCCCCAGCATTTT; CDR3 protein: CATSSREGQPQHF
J gene: TRBJ2-7; D gene: TRBD2; V gene: TRBV25-1; clone size: .; CDR3 DNA: TGTGCCAGCAGCAGCGGGAGGTTTGAGCAGTACTTC; CDR3 protein: CASSSGRFEQYF
J gene: TRBJ2-2; D gene: TRBD1; V gene: TRBV7-9; clone size: .; CDR3 DNA: TGTGCCAGCAGCTTTTCCGGGACAGGGAACACCGGGGAGCTGTTTTTT; CDR3 protein: CASSFSGTGNTGELFF
J gene: TRBJ1-1; D gene: .; V gene: TRBV7-9; clone size: .; CDR3 DNA: TGTGCCAGCAGCTTTGGAGACAGGTCGTTAGGCACTGAAGCTTTCTTT; CDR3 protein: CASSFGDRSLGTEAFF
J gene: TRBJ1-3; D gene: .; V gene: TRBV5-6; clone size: .; CDR3 DNA: TGTGCCAGCAGCTTTGCAGGATCTGGAAACACCATATATTTT; CDR3 protein: CASSFAGSGNTIYF
J gene: TRBJ2-5; D gene: .; V gene: TRBV27; clone size: .; CDR3 DNA: TGTGCCAGCAGTCCGCGCGGTGACGGGGAAGAAGAGACCCAGTACTTC; CDR3 protein: CASSPRGDGEEETQYF
J gene: TRBJ2-1; D gene: TRBD1; V gene: TRBV13; clone size: once; CDR3 DNA: TGTGCCAGCAGCTTTGGGGACAGGGTATACAATGAGCAGTTCTTC; CDR3 protein: CASSFGDRVYNEQFF
J gene: TRBJ1-3; D gene: .; V gene: TRBV6-5; clone size: few; CDR3 DNA: TGTGCCAGCAAGAAAGGGGGTGGAAACACCATATATTTT; CDR3 protein: CASKKGGGNTIYF
J gene: TRBJ2-3; D gene: .; V gene: TRBV5-1; clone size: .; CDR3 DNA: TGCGCCAGCAGCTTGCAGGGCGAAAGTACGCAGTATTTT; CDR3 protein: CASSLQGESTQYF
J gene: TRBJ1-5; D gene: TRBD1; V gene: TRBV19; clone size: .; CDR3 DNA: TGTGCCAGTAGTAGACAGGGGGCAAGCAATCAGCCCCAGCATTTT; CDR3 protein: CASSRQGASNQPQHF
J gene: TRBJ2-3; D gene: TRBD2; V gene: TRBV4-1; clone size: .; CDR3 DNA: TGCGCCAGCAGCCAAGGAGCGGGGGCAAACACAGATACGCAGTATTTT; CDR3 protein: CASSQGAGANTDTQYF
J gene: TRBJ1-4; D gene: .; V gene: TRBV7-9; clone size: .; CDR3 DNA: TGTGCCAGCAGCCCAAAGTGGGAGCAAAATGAAAAACTGTTTTTT; CDR3 protein: CASSPKWEQNEKLFF
J gene: TRBJ2-5; D gene: .; V gene: TRBV28; clone size: .; CDR3 DNA: .; CDR3 protein: CASSLVGSGTYF